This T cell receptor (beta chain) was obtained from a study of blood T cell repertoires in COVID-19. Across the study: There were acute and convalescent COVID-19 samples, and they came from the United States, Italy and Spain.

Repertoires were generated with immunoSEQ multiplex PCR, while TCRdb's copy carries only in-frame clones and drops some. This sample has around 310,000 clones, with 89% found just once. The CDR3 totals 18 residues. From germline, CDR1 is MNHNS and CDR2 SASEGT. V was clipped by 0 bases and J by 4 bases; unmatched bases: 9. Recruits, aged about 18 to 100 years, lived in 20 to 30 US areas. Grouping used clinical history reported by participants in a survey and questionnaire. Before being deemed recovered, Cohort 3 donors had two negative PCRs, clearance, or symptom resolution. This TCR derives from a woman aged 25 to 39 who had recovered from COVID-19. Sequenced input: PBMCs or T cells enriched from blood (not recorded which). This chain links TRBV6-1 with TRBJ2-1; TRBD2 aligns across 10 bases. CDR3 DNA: TGTGCCAGCAGTGAAGCGCTCGGCCTAGCGGGAGTATACAATGAGCAGTTCTTC. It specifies CASSEALGLAGVYNEQFF.